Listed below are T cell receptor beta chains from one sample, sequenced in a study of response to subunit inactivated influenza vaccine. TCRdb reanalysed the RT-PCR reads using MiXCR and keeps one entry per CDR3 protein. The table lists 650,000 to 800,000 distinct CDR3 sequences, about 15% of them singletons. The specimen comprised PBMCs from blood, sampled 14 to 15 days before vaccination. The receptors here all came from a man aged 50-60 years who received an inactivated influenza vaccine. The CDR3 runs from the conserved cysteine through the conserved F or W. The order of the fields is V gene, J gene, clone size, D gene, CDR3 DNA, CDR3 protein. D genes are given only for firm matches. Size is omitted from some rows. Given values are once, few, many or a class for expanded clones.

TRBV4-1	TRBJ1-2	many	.	TGCGCCAGCAGCCATTATCCCCAGGACTACGGGGGGACTTCCAATGGCTACACCTTC	CASSHYPQDYGGTSNGYTF
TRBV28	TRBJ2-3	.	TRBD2	TGTGCCAGCAGTCCACTAGGCGGGGGGGTCAAAGATACGCAGTATTTT	CASSPLGGGVKDTQYF
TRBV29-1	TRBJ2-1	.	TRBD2	TGCAGTCTGAAGTCACTAGCGGGAGGGCCGGGTTACAATGAGCAGTTCTTC	CSLKSLAGGPGYNEQFF
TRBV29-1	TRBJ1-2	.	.	TGCAGCGTTGATTTTGAGACTCAAGGCTACACCTTC	CSVDFETQGYTF
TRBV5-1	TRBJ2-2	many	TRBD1	TGCGCCAGCAGGGACAGGCCGAACACCGGGGAGCTGTTTTTT	CASRDRPNTGELFF
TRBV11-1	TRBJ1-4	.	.	TGTGCCAGCAGCTACCTAACGGGGGGGGAAAGGACTAATGAAAAACTGTTTTTT	CASSYLTGGERTNEKLFF
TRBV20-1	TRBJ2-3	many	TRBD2	TGCAGTGCTACCATCAGCGGGAGTAAGGCAGATACGCAGTATTTT	CSATISGSKADTQYF
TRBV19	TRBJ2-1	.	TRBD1	TGTGCCAGTAGTATGGGGACAGGTGGGAAGGGTGAGCAGTTCTTC	CASSMGTGGKGEQFF
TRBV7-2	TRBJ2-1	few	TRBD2	TGTGCCAGCAGCTTAGCCGGGACTATCCGAGACAATGAGCAGTTCTTC	CASSLAGTIRDNEQFF
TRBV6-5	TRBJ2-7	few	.	TGTGCCAGCAGTTATACAACCACGGGCAGGGACGGAGAGCAGTACTTC	CASSYTTTGRDGEQYF
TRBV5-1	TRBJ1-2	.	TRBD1	TGCGCCAGCAGCCCGAACGACAGGGTTGGCTACACCTTC	CASSPNDRVGYTF
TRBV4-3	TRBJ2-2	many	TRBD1	TGCGCCAGCAGCCAAGATGGGACAGACACCGGGGAGCTGTTTTTT	CASSQDGTDTGELFF
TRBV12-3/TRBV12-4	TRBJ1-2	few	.	TGTGCCAGCAGTTTGGGGGCGCCGGATGGCTACACCTTC	CASSLGAPDGYTF
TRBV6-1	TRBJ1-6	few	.	TGTGCCAGCAGTCTCCAGTCGGACAGCGGGTCACCCCTCCACTTT	CASSLQSDSGSPLHF
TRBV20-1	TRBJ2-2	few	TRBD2	TGCAGTGCTAAAACCTCGGGACTAGGTGCGAACACCGGGGAGCTGTTTTTT	CSAKTSGLGANTGELFF
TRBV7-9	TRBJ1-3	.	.	TGTGCCAGCAGCTTTAGGCTAAGAAATGCCTCTGGAAACACCATATATTTT	CASSFRLRNASGNTIYF
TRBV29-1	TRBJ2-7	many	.	TGCAGCGTCGGGATGACAGGGCGGGACTACGAGCAGTACTTC	CSVGMTGRDYEQYF
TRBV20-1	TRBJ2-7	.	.	TGCAGTGCCCGAGAGGGTCGGAAGACCTACGAGCAGTACTTC	CSAREGRKTYEQYF
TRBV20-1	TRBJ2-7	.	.	TGCAGTGCTAGAGATCGGGCAGGATACGAGCAGTACTTC	CSARDRAGYEQYF
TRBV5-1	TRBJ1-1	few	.	TGCGCCAGCAGCTTGGGGGCCGGGGCAGTTGCAACTTTCTTT	CASSLGAGAVATFF
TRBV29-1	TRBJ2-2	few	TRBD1	TGCAGCGTTGACCTCCGGGACAGGGGCGGGTCCGGGGAGCTGTTTTTT	CSVDLRDRGGSGELFF
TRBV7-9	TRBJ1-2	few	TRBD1	TGTGCCAGCAGCCGAGGGACAGGGTACGGCTACACCTTC	CASSRGTGYGYTF
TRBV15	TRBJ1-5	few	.	TGTGCCACCAGCAGAGATCCGGACCCATCGCCCCAGCATTTT	CATSRDPDPSPQHF
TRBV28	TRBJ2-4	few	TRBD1	TGTGCCAGCGGGACAGGGAACACGGCCAAAAACATTCAGTACTTC	CASGTGNTAKNIQYF
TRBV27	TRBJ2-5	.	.	TGTGCCAGCAGTATAGGCCTCCAAGAGACCCAGTACTTC	CASSIGLQETQYF
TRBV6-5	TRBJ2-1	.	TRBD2	TGTGCCAGCAGTTACAACGGGGCAGGGAGGGATGAGCAGTTCTTC	CASSYNGAGRDEQFF
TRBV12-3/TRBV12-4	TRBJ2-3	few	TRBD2	TGTGCCAGCAGTTCCGGGACTAGCGGGGTGGATACGCAGTATTTT	CASSSGTSGVDTQYF
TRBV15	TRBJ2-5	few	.	TGTGCCACCAGCAGAAGGACACGGCGAGAGACCCAGTACTTC	CATSRRTRRETQYF
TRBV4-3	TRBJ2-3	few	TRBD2	TGCGCCAGCAGCCAAGATCGGACTAGCGTGCCGTATTTT	CASSQDRTSVPYF
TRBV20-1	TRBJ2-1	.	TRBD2	TGCAGTGCTATGAGCGGGGGGGCCGACAATGAGCAGTTCTTC	CSAMSGGADNEQFF